One T cell receptor (beta chain) is described in this entry. One junction end disagrees with the germline gene, perhaps due to a read error. The sample originates from a study of blood T cell repertoires in COVID-19. Profiling relied on immunoSEQ multiplex PCR, and the TCRdb table lists in-frame clones only, not all of them. The sample records 65,000 to 90,000 clones, about 80% being singletons. The CDR3 runs to 11 residues. The germline V gene has CDR1 LGHDT and CDR2 YNNKEL (reference sequence). The origin of this receptor is a woman aged 55-70 years with acute or convalescent COVID-19. This rearrangement joins TRBV3-1 (or the pseudogene TRBV3-2) to TRBJ2-1; maybe TRBD1 (6 bases). Sequenced sample: peripheral blood. CDR3 residues: CASSQKGVVIF. CDR3 nucleotide sequence: TGTGCCAGCAGCCAAAAGGGGGTAGTAATCTTC.